The following is a T cell receptor beta chain sequence with its context. Antigen: not known. Data came from immunoSEQ multiplex PCR; TCRdb stores just in-frame clones and leaves some out. The sample carries approximately 150,000 clones, approximately 90% recorded once. The entry originates in a study of T cell responses to AZD1222 COVID-19 vaccine. Study-wide points: Baseline serology detected seropositivity in only 5 or 6 AZD1222 recipients. Distributed over spike, vaccine-associated CD4 TCRs predominated at 160-218 and 743-854. Donors, mostly white British, included more females; clonal diversity was possibly underestimated.

The V gene end was trimmed by 6 bases and the J gene end by 3 bases; junction bases not matched to a gene: 11. Germline V gene lookup returns CDR1 MNHNS and CDR2 SASEGT. CDR3 length: 15 amino acids. The TCR sequence derives from an adult in good health. The genes are TRBV6-1 and TRBJ2-7, with 7 bases lining up with TRBD1. This specimen consisted of peripheral blood, obtained on day 0 of AZD1222 vaccination. The CDR3 is CASSFSQGWDYEQYF. The CDR3, as DNA: TGTGCCAGCAGCTTCTCACAGGGGTGGGACTACGAGCAGTACTTC.